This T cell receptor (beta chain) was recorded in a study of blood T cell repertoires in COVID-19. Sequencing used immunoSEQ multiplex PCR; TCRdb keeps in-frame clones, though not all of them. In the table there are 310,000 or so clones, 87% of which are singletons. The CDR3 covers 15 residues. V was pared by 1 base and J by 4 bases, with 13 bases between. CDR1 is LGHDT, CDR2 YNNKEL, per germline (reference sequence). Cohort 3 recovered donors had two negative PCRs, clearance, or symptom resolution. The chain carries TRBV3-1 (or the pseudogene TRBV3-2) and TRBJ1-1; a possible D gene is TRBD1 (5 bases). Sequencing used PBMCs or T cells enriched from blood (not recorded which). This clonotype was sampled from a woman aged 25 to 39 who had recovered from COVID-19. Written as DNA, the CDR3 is TGTGCCAGCAGCCAAGGGTGGCAGCAGGGCACTGAAGCTTTCTTT. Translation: CASSQGWQQGTEAFF.